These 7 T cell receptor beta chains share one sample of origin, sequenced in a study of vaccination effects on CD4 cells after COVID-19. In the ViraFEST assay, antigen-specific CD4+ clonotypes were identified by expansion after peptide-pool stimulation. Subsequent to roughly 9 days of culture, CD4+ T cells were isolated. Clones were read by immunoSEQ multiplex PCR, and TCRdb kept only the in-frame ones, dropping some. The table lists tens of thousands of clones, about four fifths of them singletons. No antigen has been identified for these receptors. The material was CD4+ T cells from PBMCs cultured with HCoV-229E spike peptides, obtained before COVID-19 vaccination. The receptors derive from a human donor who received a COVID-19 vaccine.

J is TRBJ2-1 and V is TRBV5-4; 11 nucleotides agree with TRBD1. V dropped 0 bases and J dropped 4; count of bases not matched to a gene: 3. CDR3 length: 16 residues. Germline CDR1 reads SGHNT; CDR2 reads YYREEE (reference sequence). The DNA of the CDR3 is TGTGCCAGCAGCTTGGGAGGGACAGGGGGTTACAATGAGCAGTTCTTC. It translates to CASSLGGTGGYNEQFF. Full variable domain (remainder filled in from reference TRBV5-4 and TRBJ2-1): ETGVTQSPTHLIKTRGQQVTLRCSSQSGHNTVSWYQQALGQGPQFIFQYYREEENGRGNFPPRFSGLQFPNYSSELNVNALELDDSALYLCASSLGGTGGYNEQFFGPGTRLTVL.

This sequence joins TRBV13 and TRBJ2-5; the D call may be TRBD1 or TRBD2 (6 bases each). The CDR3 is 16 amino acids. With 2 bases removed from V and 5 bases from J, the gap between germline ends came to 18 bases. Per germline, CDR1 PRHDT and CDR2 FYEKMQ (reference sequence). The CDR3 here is CASSLQWSGAGETQYF. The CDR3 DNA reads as TGTGCCAGCAGCTTACAGTGGTCGGGGGCTGGGGAGACCCAGTACTTC.

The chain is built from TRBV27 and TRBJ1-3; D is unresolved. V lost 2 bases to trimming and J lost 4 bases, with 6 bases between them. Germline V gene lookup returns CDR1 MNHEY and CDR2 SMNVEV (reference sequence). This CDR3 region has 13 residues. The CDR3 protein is CASSLRQGNTIYF. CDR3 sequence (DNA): TGTGCCAGCAGTTTACGACAAGGAAACACCATATATTTT.

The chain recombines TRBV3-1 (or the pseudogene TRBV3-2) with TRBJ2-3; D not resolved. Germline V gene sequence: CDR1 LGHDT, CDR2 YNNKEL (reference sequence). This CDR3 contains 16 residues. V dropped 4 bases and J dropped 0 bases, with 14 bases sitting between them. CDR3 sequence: CASSPTQDLSTDTQYF. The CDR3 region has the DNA TGTGCCAGCAGCCCGACTCAGGACCTAAGCACAGATACGCAGTATTTT.

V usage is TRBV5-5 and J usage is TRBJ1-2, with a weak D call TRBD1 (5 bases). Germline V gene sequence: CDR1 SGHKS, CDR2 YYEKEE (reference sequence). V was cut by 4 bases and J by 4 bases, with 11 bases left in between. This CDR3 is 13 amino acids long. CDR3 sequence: CASSLGTAYGYTF. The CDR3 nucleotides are TGTGCCAGCAGCCTCGGGACGGCCTATGGCTACACCTTC.

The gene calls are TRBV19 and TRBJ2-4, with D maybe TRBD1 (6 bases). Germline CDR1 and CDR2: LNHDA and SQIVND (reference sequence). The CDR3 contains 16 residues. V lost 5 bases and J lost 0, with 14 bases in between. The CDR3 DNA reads TGTGCCAGTAGTGTCCAACCAGGGGCAGCCAAAAACATTCAGTACTTC. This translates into CASSVQPGAAKNIQYF.

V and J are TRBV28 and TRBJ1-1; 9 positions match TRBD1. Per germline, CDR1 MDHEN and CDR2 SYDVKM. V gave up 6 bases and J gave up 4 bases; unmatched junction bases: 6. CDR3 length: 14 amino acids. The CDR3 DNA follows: TGTGCCAGCAGGACAGGGGGAGTAGGCACTGAAGCTTTCTTT. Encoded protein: CASRTGGVGTEAFF.